Listed below are T cell receptor beta chains from one sample, sequenced in a study of cytomegalovirus exposure and HLA in healthy donors. Sequencing was performed with immunoSEQ multiplex PCR; in TCRdb, only in-frame clones are kept and a portion is missing. The table lists under 200,000 clones, about 90% of them singletons, with roughly 5.7% in the top ten. The sequencing input was PBMCs. Receptors originate from a woman between 25 and 40 years old in good health and CMV-seronegative. Both conserved end residues are part of each CDR3. Fields, in order: CDR3 length, J gene, clone size, V gene, D gene, CDR3 DNA, CDR3 protein. D genes are given only for firm matches. Clone size is given for some rows only: seen once, a few or many times, or a class if the clone is expanded.

length: 16
J: TRBJ2-3
size: -
V: TRBV27
D: -
DNA: TGTGCCAGCAGTTTATCCATCGGCCGGGGAGAGGATACGCAGTATTTT
CDR3: CASSLSIGRGEDTQYF

length: 14
J: TRBJ2-5
size: -
V: TRBV29-1
D: -
DNA: TGCAGCGTTGCTGGGAACAACGTCCAAGAGACCCAGTACTTC
CDR3: CSVAGNNVQETQYF

length: 15
J: TRBJ2-3
size: -
V: TRBV4-3
D: -
DNA: TGCGCCAGCAGCCAAGATCGTCTGAACACAGATACGCAGTATTTT
CDR3: CASSQDRLNTDTQYF

length: 15
J: TRBJ1-3
size: -
V: TRBV6-5
D: -
DNA: TGTGCCAGCAGCCCGCGCGGGAGGTCTGGAAACACCATATATTTT
CDR3: CASSPRGRSGNTIYF

length: 17
J: TRBJ1-5
size: -
V: TRBV4-2
D: -
DNA: TGTGCCAGCAGCCAAGAATGGGGCAGGGTGGGCAATCAGCCCCAGCATTTT
CDR3: CASSQEWGRVGNQPQHF

length: 16
J: TRBJ2-6
size: -
V: TRBV27
D: -
DNA: TGTGCCAGCAGTTTAGTAAGGGGGTCTGGGGCCAACGTCCTGACTTTC
CDR3: CASSLVRGSGANVLTF

length: 15
J: TRBJ2-3
size: -
V: TRBV5-1
D: TRBD2
DNA: TGCGCCAGCAGCCCCACTAGCGGGAGGCCAGATACGCAGTATTTT
CDR3: CASSPTSGRPDTQYF

length: 15
J: TRBJ2-5
size: -
V: TRBV4-3
D: -
DNA: TGCGCCAGCAGCCAAGTGGTGGAGGGCGGAGAGACCCAGTACTTC
CDR3: CASSQVVEGGETQYF

length: 17
J: TRBJ2-3
size: -
V: TRBV19
D: -
DNA: TGTGCCAGTAGTATCCTAAAGCCCGGGACTGCGGCAGATACGCAGTATTTT
CDR3: CASSILKPGTAADTQYF

length: 17
J: TRBJ2-1
size: -
V: TRBV4-2
D: TRBD2
DNA: TGTGCCAGCAGCCAAGATACCCTAGCGGGAAGTAACAATGAGCAGTTCTTC
CDR3: CASSQDTLAGSNNEQFF

length: 13
J: TRBJ2-7
size: once
V: TRBV9
D: TRBD1
DNA: TGTGCCAGCGGGGGACAGAACTCCTACGAGCAGTACTTC
CDR3: CASGGQNSYEQYF

length: 11
J: TRBJ1-5
size: -
V: TRBV6-5
D: -
DNA: TGTGCCAGCGGGGTGGGGCAGCCCCAGCATTTT
CDR3: CASGVGQPQHF

length: 18
J: TRBJ1-5
size: -
V: TRBV5-1
D: TRBD1
DNA: TGCGCCAGCAGCTCGGACAGGGGATGGTTAGGAAGCAATCAGCCCCAGCATTTT
CDR3: CASSSDRGWLGSNQPQHF

length: 18
J: TRBJ2-1
size: -
V: TRBV4-1
D: TRBD2
DNA: TGCGCCAGCAGCCTCGCTAGCGGGGGTTCCACCACCTACAATGAGCAGTTCTTC
CDR3: CASSLASGGSTTYNEQFF

length: 14
J: TRBJ1-3
size: few
V: TRBV7-8
D: -
DNA: TGTGCCAGCAGCTCGTCTGGCTCTGGAAACACCATATATTTT
CDR3: CASSSSGSGNTIYF

length: 16
J: TRBJ2-3
size: -
V: TRBV13
D: -
DNA: TGTGCCAGCAGCTTACGGGTGGGCGGGAGCACAGATACGCAGTATTTT
CDR3: CASSLRVGGSTDTQYF

length: 15
J: TRBJ1-3
size: -
V: TRBV9
D: TRBD1
DNA: TGTGCCAGCAGCGTTTCAGGGGGCTCTGGAAACACCATATATTTT
CDR3: CASSVSGGSGNTIYF